Included here is one T cell receptor beta chain sequence, with context. Its antigen is undetermined. The data originate from a study of T cells expressing NK-cell markers. Study-wide results and caveats: Over 5 donors showed dominant NKG2C+ clonotypes comprising about 1.0-8% of their CD8+ T cells.

In generating TCR beta cDNA, 5'RACE template switching with UMIs was used. TCRdb re-called the 5' RACE reads; every CDR3 protein appears as one record, without DNA. This repertoire includes 500,000 to 700,000 distinct CDR3 sequences. Germline V CDR1 and CDR2: SEHNR, FQNEAQ (reference sequence). This CDR3 has 16 amino acids. The sample consisted of blood T cells: a sorted CD56 or NKG2C T cell subset, CD4+ or CD8+ T cells, or bulk PBMC T cells (not recorded which). The rearrangement joins TRBV7-9 to TRBJ2-1; as DNA is missing, the TRBD2 call by TCRdb cannot be tested. The receptor comes from a man between 18 and 29 years old in good health. CDR3: CASSLTLAGGRNEQFF.